This T cell receptor beta chain was observed in a study of blood T cell repertoires in COVID-19 (dated by TCRdb to the early 2020s). A note on the overall study: Samples covering the acute and convalescent phases of COVID-19 were provided by collaborators in the United States, Italy and Spain. The material from the prospective study consisted of cDNA or gDNA derived from T cells, B-cell-depleted T cells, or PBMCs. The dataset comprised deeply sampled blood TCRbeta repertoires from subjects exposed to, actively infected with, or recovered from COVID-19. The repertoires were made available in a free public database intended to serve as a resource for research on the immune response to SARS-CoV-2. Samples came from the ongoing ImmuneRACE study (first 160 participants) plus 1,254 subjects from 6 global collaborators. Nearly every sample came with metadata listing a de-identified subject ID, COVID-19 status, age in years and sex. HLA class I and class II types, where available, came from metadata supplied by the sample provider rather than from assay-based typing.

A remark on this clone: Its antigen target is currently unknown. Base qualities are not recorded, but no much larger clone differs from it by a single base.

The CDR3 covers 15 residues, taking in both the cysteine and the phenylalanine. The entry retains the CDR3 DNA only, 45 bases that are in frame from base 1. For CDR1 and CDR2, the germline V gene lists SGHTA and FQGTGA. V is cut back by 5 bases and J by 2 bases, with 3 bases in the junction unmatched. Whole blood was collected in K2EDTA tubes by collaborating institutions according to the institutions' own protocols. Collaborator samples were shipped for TCRbeta analysis as frozen whole blood, isolated PBMCs, or DNA extracted from either sample type. The paper's findings and limits, for the study overall: How much clinical and demographic metadata was included differed by source and by participant, and the metadata was provided uncurated.

TCRbeta CDR3 regions were amplified from genomic DNA by means of the immunoSEQ Assay, a bias-controlled multiplex PCR. In the authors' own workflow: The number of nucleated cells in each sample was estimated by amplification of reference gene primers within the assay. To quantify the absolute abundance of each unique TCRbeta CDR3 rearrangement, sequence reads were collapsed and filtered. For each sample, productive Simpson clonality was calculated by taking the square root of Simpson's diversity index across productive rearrangements. The source is immuneACCESS, and TCRdb retained only in-frame sequences with V and J called. Part of the clones is not carried over; for the studies checked, unresolved V genes explain less than half of this, and the remainder is unexplained. Clone size and V and J calls were adopted from that table, with D and trimming inferred from the DNA. The sample table contains more than 200,000 clones; only one count was recorded for around 84% of them. The ten largest clones capture 4.4% of the sample.

Recombination connected TRBV7-3 to TRBJ1-2; 12 junctional bases match TRBD1. This receptor was obtained from a middle-aged man with acute or convalescent COVID-19. The sample taken for sequencing was peripheral blood. This receptor carries the CDR3 CASSLGTGGNYGYTF. The DNA sequence is given as TGTGCCAGCAGCCTCGGGACAGGGGGCAACTATGGCTACACCTTC. Supplemented by the reference TRBV7-3 and TRBJ1-2 proteins around the CDR3, the complete variable domain is GAGVSQTPSNKVTEKGKYVELRCDPISGHTALYWYRQSLGQGPEFLIYFQGTGAADDSGLPNDRFFAVRPEGSVSTLKIQRTERGDSAVYLCASSLGTGGNYGYTFGSGTRLTVV.